The source of this TCR beta chain is a study of control samples from healthy donors and cancer patients. Generated by immunoSEQ multiplex PCR, the TCRdb table keeps only in-frame clones and is missing some. The sample yields approximately 130,000 clones, roughly 84% seen once. V trimming: 6 bases; J trimming: 6 bases; junction bases outside the gene matches: 5. The CDR3 runs 13 residues. The germline CDR1 and CDR2 sequences are MNHEY and SMNVEV (reference sequence). Material for sequencing was blood. The chain recombines TRBV27 with TRBJ2-7, with 10 bases that match TRBD1. This clonotype originated in a man in his forties in good health. This CDR3 is CASSYGTGVEQYF. The CDR3 DNA reads as TGTGCCAGCAGCTACGGGACAGGGGTCGAGCAGTACTTC.